The clone carrying this TCR beta chain was recorded once. Authors' methods: Quantification of nucleated cells was approximated via reference gene primer amplification. TCRdb's table, derived via immunoSEQ multiplex PCR, lists solely in-frame clones and lacks some. V and J calls and clone size are those listed in that table; D and trimming were worked out from the DNA. There are about 240,000 clones in the sample; about four fifths occur only once, and approximately 10% lies in the top ten. This CDR3 is 14 amino acids long. Germline V gene sequence: CDR1 MDHEN, CDR2 SYDVKM. V was shortened by 6 bases and J by 2 bases, with 12 bases between the two germline ends. The data originate from a study of blood T cell repertoires in COVID-19. Study in general: Collection of acute and convalescent COVID-19 samples took place in the United States, Italy and Spain. T cells, B-cell-depleted T cells, or PBMCs provided the cDNA or gDNA that served as material.

The origin of this receptor is an elderly woman with acute or convalescent COVID-19. Source material: peripheral blood. V and J are TRBV28 and TRBJ2-3; no definite D call. As DNA, the CDR3 is TGTGCCAGCAGCGAGGCTTCCCTCACAGATACGCAGTATTTT. Its protein product is CASSEASLTDTQYF. Full variable domain (outside the CDR3, taken from reference TRBV28 and TRBJ2-3): DVKVTQSSRYLVKRTGEKVFLECVQDMDHENMFWYRQDPGLGLRLIYFSYDVKMKEKGDIPEGYSVSREKKERFSLILESASTNQTSMYLCASSEASLTDTQYFGPGTRLTVL.